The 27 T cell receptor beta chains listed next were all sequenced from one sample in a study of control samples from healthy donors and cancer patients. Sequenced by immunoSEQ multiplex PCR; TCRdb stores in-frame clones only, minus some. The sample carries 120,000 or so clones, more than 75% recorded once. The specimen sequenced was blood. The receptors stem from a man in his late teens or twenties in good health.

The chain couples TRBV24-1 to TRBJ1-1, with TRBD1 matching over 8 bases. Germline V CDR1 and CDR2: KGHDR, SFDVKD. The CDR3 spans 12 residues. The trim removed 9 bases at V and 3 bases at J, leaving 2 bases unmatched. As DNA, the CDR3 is TGTGCCACCCAGGGGGCTGACACTGAAGCTTTCTTT. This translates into CATQGADTEAFF.

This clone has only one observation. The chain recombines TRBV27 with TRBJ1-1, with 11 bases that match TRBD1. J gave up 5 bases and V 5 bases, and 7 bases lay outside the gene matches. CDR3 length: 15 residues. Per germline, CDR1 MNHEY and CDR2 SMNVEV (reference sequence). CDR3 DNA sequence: TGTGCCAGCAGTGGGGATGGGACAGGGGGAACTGAAGCTTTCTTT. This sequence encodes CASSGDGTGGTEAFF.

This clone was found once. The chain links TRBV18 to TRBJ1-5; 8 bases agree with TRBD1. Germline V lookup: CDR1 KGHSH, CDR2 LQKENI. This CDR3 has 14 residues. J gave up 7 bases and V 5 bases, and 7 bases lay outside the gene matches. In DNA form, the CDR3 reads TGTGCCAGCTCAGTAACAGGGGGGCTGCAGCCCCAGCATTTT. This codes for CASSVTGGLQPQHF.

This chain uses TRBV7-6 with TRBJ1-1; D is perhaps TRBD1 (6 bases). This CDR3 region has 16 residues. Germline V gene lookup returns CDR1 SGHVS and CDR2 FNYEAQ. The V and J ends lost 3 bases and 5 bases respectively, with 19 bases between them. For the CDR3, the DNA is TGTGCCAGCAGCTTGGGGACACCACTCATCGGGACTGAAGCTTTCTTT. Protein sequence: CASSLGTPLIGTEAFF.

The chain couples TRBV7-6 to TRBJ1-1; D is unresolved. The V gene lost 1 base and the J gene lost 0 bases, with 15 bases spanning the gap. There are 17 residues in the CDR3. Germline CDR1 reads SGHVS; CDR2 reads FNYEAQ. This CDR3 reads CASSLVRGRDMNTEAFF. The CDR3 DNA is TGTGCCAGCAGCTTAGTTCGAGGACGCGACATGAACACTGAAGCTTTCTTT.

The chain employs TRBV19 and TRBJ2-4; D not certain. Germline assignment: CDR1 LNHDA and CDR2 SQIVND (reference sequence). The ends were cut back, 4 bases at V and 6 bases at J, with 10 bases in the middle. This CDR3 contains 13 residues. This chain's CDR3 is CASSTPPGNIQYF. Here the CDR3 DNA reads TGTGCCAGTAGTACCCCCCCGGGAAACATTCAGTACTTC.

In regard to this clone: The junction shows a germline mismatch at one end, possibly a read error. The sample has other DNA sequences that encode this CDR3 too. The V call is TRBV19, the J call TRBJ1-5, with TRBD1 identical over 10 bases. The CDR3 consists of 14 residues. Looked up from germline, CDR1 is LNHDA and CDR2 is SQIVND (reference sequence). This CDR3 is CASSPGQGTGPQHF. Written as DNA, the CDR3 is TGTGCCAGTAGTCCGGGACAGGGGACCGGGCCCCAACATTTT.

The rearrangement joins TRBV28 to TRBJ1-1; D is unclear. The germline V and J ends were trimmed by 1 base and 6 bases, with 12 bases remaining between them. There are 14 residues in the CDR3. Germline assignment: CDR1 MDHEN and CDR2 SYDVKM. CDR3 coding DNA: TGTGCCAGCAGTTTATCCGGTGGAAGGGCTGAAGCTTTCTTT. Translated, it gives CASSLSGGRAEAFF.

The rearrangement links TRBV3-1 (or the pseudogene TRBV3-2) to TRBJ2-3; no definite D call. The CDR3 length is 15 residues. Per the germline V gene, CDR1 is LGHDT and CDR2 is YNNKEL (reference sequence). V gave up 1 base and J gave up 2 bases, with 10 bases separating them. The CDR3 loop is CASSQASPSTDTQYF. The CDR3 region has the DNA TGTGCCAGCAGCCAAGCATCGCCCTCCACAGATACGCAGTATTTT.

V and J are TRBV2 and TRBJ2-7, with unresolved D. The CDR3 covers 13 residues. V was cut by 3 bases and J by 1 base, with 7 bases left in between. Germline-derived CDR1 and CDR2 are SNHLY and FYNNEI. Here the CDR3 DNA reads TGTGCCAGCAGTGAGTCGGTGTCCTACGAGCAGTACTTC. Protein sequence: CASSESVSYEQYF.

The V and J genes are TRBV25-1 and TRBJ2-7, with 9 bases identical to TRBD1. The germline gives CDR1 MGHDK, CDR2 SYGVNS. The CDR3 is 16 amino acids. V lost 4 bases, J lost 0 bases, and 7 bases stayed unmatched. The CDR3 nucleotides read TGTGCCAGCAGTGGGGGGACAGGGCTCTACTCCTACGAGCAGTACTTC. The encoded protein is CASSGGTGLYSYEQYF.

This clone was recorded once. Here the CDR3 DNA reads TGTGCCTGGAGTCCACGGACCGGGACAGGCGAAAATCAGCCCCAGCATTTT. It specifies CAWSPRTGTGENQPQHF. This chain joins TRBV30 and TRBJ1-5; 8 nucleotides agree with TRBD1. This CDR3 has 17 amino acids. CDR1 and CDR2 (germline): GTSNPN, SVGIG (reference sequence). J gave up 4 bases and V 2 bases, and 13 bases lay outside the gene matches.

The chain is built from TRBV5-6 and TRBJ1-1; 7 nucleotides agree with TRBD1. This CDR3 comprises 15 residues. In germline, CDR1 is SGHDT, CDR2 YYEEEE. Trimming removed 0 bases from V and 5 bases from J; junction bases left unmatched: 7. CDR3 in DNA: TGTGCCAGCAGCTTGGTGTTAGTCAGGGGGACTGAAGCTTTCTTT. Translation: CASSLVLVRGTEAFF.

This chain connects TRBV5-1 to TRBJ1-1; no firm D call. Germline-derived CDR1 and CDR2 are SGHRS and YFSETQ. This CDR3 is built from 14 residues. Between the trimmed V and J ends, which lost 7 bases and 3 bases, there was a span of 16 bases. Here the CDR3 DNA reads TGCGCCAGCGCTTACTCCCTAGGTGACACTGAAGCTTTCTTT. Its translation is CASAYSLGDTEAFF.

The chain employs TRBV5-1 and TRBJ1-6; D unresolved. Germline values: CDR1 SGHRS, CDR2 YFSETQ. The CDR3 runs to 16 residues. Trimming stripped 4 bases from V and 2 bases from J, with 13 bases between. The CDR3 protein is CASSGVNGTYNSPLHF. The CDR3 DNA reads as TGCGCCAGCAGCGGAGTAAACGGGACCTATAATTCACCCCTCCACTTT. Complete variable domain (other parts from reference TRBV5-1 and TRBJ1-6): KAGVTQTPRYLIKTRGQQVTLSCSPISGHRSVSWYQQTPGQGLQFLFEYFSETQRNKGNFPGRFSGRQFSNSRSEMNVSTLELGDSALYLCASSGVNGTYNSPLHFGNGTRLTVT.

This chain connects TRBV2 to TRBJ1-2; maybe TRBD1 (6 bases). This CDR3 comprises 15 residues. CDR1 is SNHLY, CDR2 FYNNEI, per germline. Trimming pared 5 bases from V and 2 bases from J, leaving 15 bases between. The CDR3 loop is CASSQDRLKNYGYTF. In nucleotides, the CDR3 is TGTGCCAGCAGTCAAGACAGGTTGAAGAACTATGGCTACACCTTC. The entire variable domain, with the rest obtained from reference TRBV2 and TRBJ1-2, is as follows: EPEVTQTPSHQVTQMGQEVILRCVPISNHLYFYWYRQILGQKVEFLVSFYNNEISEKSEIFDDQFSVERPDGSNFTLKIRSTKLEDSAMYFCASSQDRLKNYGYTFGSGTRLTVV.

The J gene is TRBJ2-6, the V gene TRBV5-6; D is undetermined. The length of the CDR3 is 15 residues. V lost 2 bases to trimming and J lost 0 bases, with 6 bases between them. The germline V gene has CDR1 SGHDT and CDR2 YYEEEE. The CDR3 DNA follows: TGTGCCAGCAGCTTTTGGGGCTCTGGGGCCAACGTCCTGACTTTC. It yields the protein CASSFWGSGANVLTF.

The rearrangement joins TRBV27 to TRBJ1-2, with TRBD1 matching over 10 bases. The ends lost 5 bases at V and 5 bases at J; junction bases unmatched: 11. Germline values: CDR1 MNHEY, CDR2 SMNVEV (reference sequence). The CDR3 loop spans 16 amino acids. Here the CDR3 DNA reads TGTGCCAGCAGTCCCCGTGGGACAGGGGCTTCGTATGGCTACACCTTC. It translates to CASSPRGTGASYGYTF.

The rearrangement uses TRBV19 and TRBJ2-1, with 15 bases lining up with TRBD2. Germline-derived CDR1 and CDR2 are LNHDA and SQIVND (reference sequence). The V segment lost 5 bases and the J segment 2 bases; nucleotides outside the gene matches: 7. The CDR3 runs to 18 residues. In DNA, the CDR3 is TGTGCCAGTAGTGATGGGACTAGCGGGAGGCGAGCCTACAATGAGCAGTTCTTC. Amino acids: CASSDGTSGRRAYNEQFF.

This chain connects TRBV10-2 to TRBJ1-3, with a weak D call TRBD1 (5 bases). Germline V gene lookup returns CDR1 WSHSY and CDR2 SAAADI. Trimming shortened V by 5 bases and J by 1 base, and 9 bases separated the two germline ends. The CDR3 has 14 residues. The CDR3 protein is CASSRGTSGNTIYF. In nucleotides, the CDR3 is TGCGCCAGCAGTCGGGGGACTTCTGGAAACACCATATATTTT.

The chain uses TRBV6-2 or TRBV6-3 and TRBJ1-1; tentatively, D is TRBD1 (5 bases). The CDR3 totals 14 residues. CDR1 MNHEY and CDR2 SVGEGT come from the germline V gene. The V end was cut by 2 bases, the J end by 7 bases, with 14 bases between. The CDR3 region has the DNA TGTGCCAGCAGTTACGGGGCCGCTTCGGTTGAAGCTTTCTTT. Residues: CASSYGAASVEAFF.

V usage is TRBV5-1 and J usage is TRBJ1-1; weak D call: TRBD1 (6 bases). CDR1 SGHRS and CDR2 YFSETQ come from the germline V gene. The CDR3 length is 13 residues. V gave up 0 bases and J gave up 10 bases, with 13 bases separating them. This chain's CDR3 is CASSLGAGVGAFF. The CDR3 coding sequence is TGCGCCAGCAGCTTGGGGGCAGGGGTAGGAGCTTTCTTT.

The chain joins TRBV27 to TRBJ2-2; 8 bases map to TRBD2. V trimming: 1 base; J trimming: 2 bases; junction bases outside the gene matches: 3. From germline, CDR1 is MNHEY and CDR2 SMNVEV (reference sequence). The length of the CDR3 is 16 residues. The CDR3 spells CASSLWSGSNTGELFF. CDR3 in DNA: TGTGCCAGCAGTTTATGGAGCGGGAGCAACACCGGGGAGCTGTTTTTT.

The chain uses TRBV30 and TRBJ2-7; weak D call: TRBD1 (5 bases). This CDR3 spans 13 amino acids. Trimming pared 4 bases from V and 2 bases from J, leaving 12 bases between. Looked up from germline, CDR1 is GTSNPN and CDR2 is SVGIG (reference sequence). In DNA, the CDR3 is TGTGCCTGGATTCGCGACAGCACCTACGAGCAGTACTTC. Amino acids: CAWIRDSTYEQYF.

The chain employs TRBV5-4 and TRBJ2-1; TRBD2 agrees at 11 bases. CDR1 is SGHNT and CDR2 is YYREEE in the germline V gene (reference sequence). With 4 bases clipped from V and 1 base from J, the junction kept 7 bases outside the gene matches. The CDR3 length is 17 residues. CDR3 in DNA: TGTGCCAGCAGCCCGGGGCTAGCGGGAGGATCCTACAATGAGCAGTTCTTC. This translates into CASSPGLAGGSYNEQFF.

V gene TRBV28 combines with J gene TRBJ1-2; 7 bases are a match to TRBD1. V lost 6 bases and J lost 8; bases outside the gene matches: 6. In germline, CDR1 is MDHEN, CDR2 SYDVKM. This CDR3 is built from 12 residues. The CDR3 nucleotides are TGTGCCAGCAGCTACGGGACAGACGGCTACACCTTC. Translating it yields CASSYGTDGYTF.

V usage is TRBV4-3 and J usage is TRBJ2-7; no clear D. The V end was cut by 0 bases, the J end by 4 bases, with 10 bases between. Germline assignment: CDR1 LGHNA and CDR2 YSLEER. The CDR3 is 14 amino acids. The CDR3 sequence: CASSQDRGSYEQYF. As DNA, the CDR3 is TGCGCCAGCAGCCAAGATCGAGGTTCGTACGAGCAGTACTTC.